This T cell receptor beta chain is from a study of T-cell memory formation after mild COVID-19. Study observations and caveats: Pre-infection memory held some responding clones, suggesting pre-existing cross-reactive T cells responded. CD4+ contracting clones were mainly CM and EM; CD8+ ones, EMRA. Day 15 to 85 contracting clones showed balanced CD4/CD8; day 15 to 37 expanders favored CD4+. Confirmation of SARS-CoV-2 specificity was lacking for second-wave clones peaking day 37.

In this sample, this clonotype turned up a few times. What it recognizes is unknown. One entry per CDR3 protein results from TCRdb running MiXCR on the 5' RACE reads. The repertoire has 250,000 or so distinct CDR3 sequences, 8% to 10% of them found once; the top ten carry approximately 20%. The clonotype comes from a man between 18 and 29 years old who had mild COVID-19 (a few samples of this study predate the infection). Cell type and time point are not known. Source material: PBMCs or a T cell subset sorted from them (not recorded which).

The CDR3 DNA sequence: TGCAGTGCTAATACCGGGACCCTCAATGAGCAGTTCTTC. The encoded protein is CSANTGTLNEQFF. This chain joins TRBV20-1 and TRBJ2-1; D is possibly TRBD1 or TRBD2 (5 bases each). V was cut by 4 bases and J by 6 bases, with 13 bases left in between. This CDR3 is 13 amino acids long. Germline V gene lookup returns CDR1 DFQATT and CDR2 SNEGSKA (reference sequence).